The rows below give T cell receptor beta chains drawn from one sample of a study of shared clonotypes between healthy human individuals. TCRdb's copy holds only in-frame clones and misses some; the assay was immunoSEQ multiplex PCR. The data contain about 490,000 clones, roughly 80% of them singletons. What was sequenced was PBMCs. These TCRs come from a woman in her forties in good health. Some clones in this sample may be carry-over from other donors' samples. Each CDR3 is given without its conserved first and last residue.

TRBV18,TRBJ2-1,ASSPELFRGSYNEQF
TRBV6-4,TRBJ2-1,ASSDSAGGPGEQF
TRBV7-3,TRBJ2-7,ASSLTGEYEQY
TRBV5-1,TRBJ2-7,ASSLETSAYEQY
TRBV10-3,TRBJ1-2,AISETGENYGYT
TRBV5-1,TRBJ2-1,ASSQLDPSYNEQF
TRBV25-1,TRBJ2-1,ASSGSGAMNYNEQF
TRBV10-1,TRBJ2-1,ASSRDQSSYNEQF
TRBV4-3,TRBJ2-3,ASSQDRWDTQY
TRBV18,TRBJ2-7,ASSLGQGSYEQY
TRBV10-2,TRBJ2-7,ASSVVGSSYEQY
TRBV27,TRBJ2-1,ASSLYRETEQF
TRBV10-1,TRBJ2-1,ASSGSGQRGPYEQF
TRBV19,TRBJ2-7,ASSNPPGESSYEQY
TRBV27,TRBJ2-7,ASSLAGTPPYEQY
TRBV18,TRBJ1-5,ASSPLHAGGMGQPQH
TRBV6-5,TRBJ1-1,ASSYSGLLNTEAF
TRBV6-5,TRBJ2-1,ASGGGTSGTNEQF
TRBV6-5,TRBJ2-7,ASSYSPDKYYEQY
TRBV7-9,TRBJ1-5,ASSSGSRGRVQPQH
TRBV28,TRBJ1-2,ASSFAASNYGYT
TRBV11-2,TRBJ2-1,ASSLVGPSGNDEQF
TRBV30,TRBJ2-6,AWSLGQGRSGANVLT
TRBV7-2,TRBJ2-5,ASSPLSGNQETQY
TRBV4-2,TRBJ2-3,ASSQAGAGSADTQY